The 20 T cell receptor beta chains below were found in one sample sequenced in a study of T cells after yellow fever vaccination. Via MiXCR, TCRdb re-called the 5' RACE reads, giving one row per CDR3 protein. The table records 42,000 or so distinct CDR3 sequences, 6.8% of them present only once. Source: CD8+ T cells not binding an NS4B(214-222) dextramer, sorted from PBMCs, taken 45 days after the yellow fever booster vaccination. These receptors came from a man between 25 and 39 years old who received the YFV17D yellow fever vaccine.

This clonotype was recorded at least ten times. The CDR3 DNA is TGTGCCAGCAGTTTAGGACAGGGACAAGAGACCCAGTACTTC. Translation gives CASSLGQGQETQYF. The chain has TRBV12-3 or TRBV12-4 and TRBJ2-5; 7 bases line up with TRBD1. V shed 1 base and J 2 bases; nucleotides not matched to a gene: 1. This CDR3 has 14 amino acids.

This clonotype has more than one count but fewer than ten. The chain carries TRBV19 and TRBJ1-5, with 9 bases that match TRBD1. From germline, CDR1 is LNHDA and CDR2 SQIVND (reference sequence). The V segment lost 4 bases and the J segment 2 bases; nucleotides outside the gene matches: 12. This CDR3 has 18 amino acids. CDR3: CASSTPWGQGYGNQPQHF. In DNA, the CDR3 is TGTGCCAGTAGTACCCCGTGGGGACAGGGTTACGGCAATCAGCCCCAGCATTTT.

This clonotype has ten or more counts. V usage is TRBV5-1 and J usage is TRBJ2-7, with no clear D. Germline CDR1 SGHRS, CDR2 YFSETQ. Between the trimmed V and J ends, which lost 2 bases and 7 bases, there was a span of 10 bases. The CDR3 consists of 12 residues. CDR3 DNA: TGCGCCAGCAGCTTACCGGCCAGGGAGCAGTACTTC. It is translated as CASSLPAREQYF. Using reference TRBV5-1 and TRBJ2-7 for the parts outside the CDR3, the full variable domain is KAGVTQTPRYLIKTRGQQVTLSCSPISGHRSVSWYQQTPGQGLQFLFEYFSETQRNKGNFPGRFSGRQFSNSRSEMNVSTLELGDSALYLCASSLPAREQYFGPGTRLTVT.

This clonotype was detected many times. V gene TRBV11-2 combines with J gene TRBJ2-1; the D gene is possibly TRBD2 (7 bases). Looked up from germline, CDR1 is SGHAT and CDR2 is FQNNGV. Trimming shortened V by 5 bases and J by 6 bases, and 17 bases separated the two germline ends. There are 15 residues in the CDR3. In DNA, the CDR3 is TGTGCCAGCAGCCCTAGGGGGGGCGGGGGCAATGAGCAGTTCTTC. It codes for CASSPRGGGGNEQFF.

This clonotype was counted ten times or more. This sequence joins TRBV6-5 and TRBJ2-1; 7 bases map to TRBD2. Unmatched junction bases numbered 14, after V lost 0 bases and J lost 9 bases. This CDR3 has 17 residues. Per germline, CDR1 MNHEY and CDR2 SVGAGI. The CDR3 sequence is CASSYSITRFGGGEQFF. The DNA of the CDR3 is TGTGCCAGCAGTTACTCGATTACGCGGTTTGGGGGGGGTGAGCAGTTCTTC.

The chain joins TRBV5-8 to TRBJ2-7; D is possibly TRBD1 (6 bases). V shed 8 bases and J shed 4 bases, with 16 bases lying between them. Looked up from germline, CDR1 is SGHTS and CDR2 is YDEGEE. CDR3 length: 13 amino acids. As DNA, the CDR3 is TGTGCCAGGGGCTGGGTCCAGGGGTACGAGCAGTACTTC. Encoded protein: CARGWVQGYEQYF.

The CDR3 coding sequence is TGTGCCAGGAGCCTTGGACGGGTCGCCGGGGAGCTGTTTTTT. Protein sequence: CARSLGRVAGELFF. The J gene is TRBJ2-2, the V gene TRBV5-5; D is undetermined. Trimming removed 8 bases at V and 6 bases at J, with 17 bases between. Per germline, CDR1 SGHKS and CDR2 YYEKEE (reference sequence). The CDR3 is made up of 14 amino acids.

In this sample, this clonotype turned up many times. The chain carries TRBV5-1 and TRBJ2-5; tentatively, D is TRBD1 (5 bases). The V end lost 0 bases, the J end lost 4 bases, and 10 bases lay between the germline ends. The CDR3 is 14 residues long. Germline CDR1 is SGHRS and CDR2 is YFSETQ. The CDR3 sequence is CASSLAIGVETQYF. The DNA for the CDR3 is TGCGCCAGCAGCTTGGCCATAGGGGTAGAGACCCAGTACTTC.

In nucleotides, the CDR3 is TGTACCTGCAGTTTACTCGCTTGGGAGGAGTATTCCTACAATGAGCAGTTCTTC. It specifies CTCSLLAWEEYSYNEQFF. This rearrangement joins TRBV12-3 or TRBV12-4 to TRBJ2-1; a weak D match, TRBD2 (6 bases). This CDR3 region has 18 residues.

This clonotype was detected many times. The chain couples TRBV7-9 to TRBJ2-1; D ambiguous. V lost 1 base and J 6 bases, leaving 7 bases between the germline ends. Germline V gene data show CDR1 as SEHNR and CDR2 as FQNEAQ (reference sequence). This CDR3 spans 13 amino acids. Here the CDR3 DNA reads TGTGCCAGCAGCTTAGGCGGTCGCAATGAGCAGTTCTTC. This sequence encodes CASSLGGRNEQFF.

At least ten counts were recorded for this clonotype. The V gene is TRBV6-5, the J gene TRBJ2-5, with 8 bases that match TRBD1. The junction had 21 bases not matched to a gene; V was cut back by 10 bases and J by 5 bases. Germline V gene sequence: CDR1 MNHEY, CDR2 SVGAGI. The CDR3 has 17 amino acids. The CDR3 loop is CATASDAEDREEETQYF. The CDR3 DNA follows: TGTGCCACCGCCTCGGATGCCGAGGACAGGGAGGAGGAGACCCAGTACTTC.

Ten or more counts support this clonotype. CDR3: CASSETGEGTEAFF. Here the CDR3 DNA reads TGCGCCAGCAGTGAAACAGGGGAAGGGACTGAAGCTTTCTTT. V is TRBV5-1 and J is TRBJ1-1; TRBD1 matches 7 bases. The CDR3 totals 14 residues. The junction had 9 bases not matched to a gene; V was cut back by 5 bases and J by 5 bases. Germline lookup yields CDR1 SGHRS and CDR2 YFSETQ.

This clonotype has at least ten counts. The gene calls are TRBV7-8 and TRBJ2-3, with 9 bases aligning to TRBD1. CDR1 is SGHVS and CDR2 is FQNEAQ in the germline V gene. Trimming cost V 3 bases and J 3 bases; bases outside gene matches: 7. The CDR3 length is 16 residues. The CDR3 loop is CASSFDSGTGTDTQYF. CDR3 bases: TGTGCCAGCAGCTTTGACTCCGGGACAGGGACAGATACGCAGTATTTT.

This clonotype has ten or more counts. The V call is TRBV10-1, the J call TRBJ2-5; TRBD1 agrees at 7 bases. Germline-derived CDR1 and CDR2 are WNHNN and SYGVQD (reference sequence). CDR3 length: 15 amino acids. V lost 3 bases and J lost 4; bases outside the gene matches: 8. The CDR3 loop is CASSETGAQGETQYF. The CDR3 coding sequence is TGCGCCAGCAGTGAAACAGGGGCCCAGGGAGAGACCCAGTACTTC.

The chain joins TRBV24-1 to TRBJ1-2; D gene uncertain. Deletions cut 4 bases from V and 8 bases from J, with 10 bases between. The CDR3 length is 12 residues. Germline V CDR1 and CDR2: KGHDR, SFDVKD. The CDR3 loop reads CATSERAVGYTF. The CDR3 nucleotides read TGTGCCACCAGTGAGCGGGCCGTCGGCTACACCTTC.

This clonotype has at least ten counts. The V call is TRBV29-1, the J call TRBJ2-2; no clear D gene. V was clipped by 4 bases and J by 2 bases, with 17 bases between them. Germline CDR1 SQVTM, CDR2 ANQGSEA. The CDR3 runs 16 residues. CDR3 bases: TGCAGCGTTGTATTGCGGCGTCAGGCCAACACCGGGGAGCTGTTTTTT. Protein: CSVVLRRQANTGELFF.

This clonotype has a count of ten or more. This CDR3 is CASSEISSPGNEQFF. For the CDR3, the DNA is TGTGCCAGCAGTGAAATCTCTTCACCCGGCAATGAGCAGTTCTTC. The V gene is TRBV6-1, the J gene TRBJ2-1; D uncertain. From germline, CDR1 is MNHNS and CDR2 SASEGT. Deletions cut 2 bases from V and 6 bases from J, with 14 bases between. The CDR3 spans 15 residues.

This clonotype was recorded at least ten times. The chain has TRBV5-1 and TRBJ2-2; 9 bases align to TRBD2. The CDR3 covers 15 residues. Germline CDR1 SGHRS, CDR2 YFSETQ. Trimming took 4 bases from V and 5 from J; bases not matched to a gene: 6. Written as DNA, the CDR3 is TGCGCCAGCAGCCTTAGCGGGAGTGGAACCGGGGAGCTGTTTTTT. Protein sequence: CASSLSGSGTGELFF.

This clonotype was picked up many times. The V call is TRBV12-3 or TRBV12-4, the J call TRBJ1-3, with D tentatively TRBD1 (5 bases). The CDR3 is made up of 13 amino acids. V was shortened by 5 bases and J by 0 bases, with 5 bases between the two germline ends. The DNA of the CDR3 is TGTGCCAGCAGTCAGGGCTCTGGAAACACCATATATTTT. Protein sequence: CASSQGSGNTIYF.

There are many counts of this clonotype. This sequence joins TRBV6-2 or TRBV6-3 and TRBJ1-2, with 8 bases fitting TRBD1. The junction had 14 bases not matched to a gene; V was cut back by 0 bases and J by 8 bases. Germline V gene data show CDR1 as MNHEY and CDR2 as SVGEGT. CDR3 size: 17 residues. CDR3 nucleotide sequence: TGTGCCAGCAGTTACTCGAGCCTCCTTGGACAGGGAGGAGGCTACACCTTC. It translates to CASSYSSLLGQGGGYTF.